This TCR beta chain came from a study of blood T cell repertoires in COVID-19. Per the original data handling: Estimation of nucleated cell counts was performed using reference gene primer amplification. TCRdb's table, derived via immunoSEQ multiplex PCR, lists solely in-frame clones and lacks some. Clone size and the V and J calls come from that table; the DNA yielded D and trimming. The table has about 210,000 clones, around 90% seen once. The TCR comes from a man aged 30 to 39 with acute or convalescent COVID-19. The sequencing sample was made of peripheral blood.

CDR3 protein: CASSYQGLNTGELFF. CDR3 sequence (DNA): TGTGCCAGCAGTTATCAGGGCTTGAACACCGGGGAGCTGTTTTTT. The chain carries TRBV6-5 and TRBJ2-2; D is perhaps TRBD1 (5 bases). The CDR3 runs 15 residues. The V gene lost 3 bases and the J gene lost 1 base, with 9 bases spanning the gap. Germline V lookup: CDR1 MNHEY, CDR2 SVGAGI.